A selection of T cell receptor beta chains follows, all from one sample in a study of blood T cell repertoires in COVID-19. The table came from immunoSEQ multiplex PCR; TCRdb's copy has only in-frame clones and leaves some out. The table lists around 160,000 clones, approximately 90% of them singletons, with about 1.2% in the top ten. The sample consisted of PBMCs or T cells enriched from blood (not recorded which). All receptors derive from a woman aged 25 to 45 with acute COVID-19. Both conserved end residues are part of each CDR3. The D gene is left open where the match is weak.

D gene: TRBD1
V gene: TRBV3-1/TRBV3-2
CDR3 protein: CASSQDRDRVLSNYGYTF

D gene: -
V gene: TRBV28
CDR3 protein: CASSYMGGLGYTF

D gene: TRBD1
V gene: TRBV28
CDR3 protein: CASSFTGQGYNIQYF

D gene: TRBD2
V gene: TRBV28
CDR3 protein: CASRGMGLAGGYNEQFF

D gene: TRBD1
V gene: TRBV7-9
CDR3 protein: CASSFRDRENYGYTF

D gene: -
V gene: TRBV19
CDR3 protein: CASSPIPEMGNQNTEAFF

D gene: -
V gene: TRBV28
CDR3 protein: CASRYEHDFSTGELFF

D gene: -
V gene: TRBV18
CDR3 protein: CASSPPGLRNEQFF

D gene: -
V gene: TRBV6-5
CDR3 protein: CASSYKQPSNQPQHF

D gene: -
V gene: TRBV5-5
CDR3 protein: CASSLSRGMGLDTQYF

D gene: TRBD2
V gene: TRBV7-9
CDR3 protein: CASSPLGEGAEQYF

D gene: -
V gene: TRBV28
CDR3 protein: CASSAHRDTGELFF

D gene: -
V gene: TRBV25-1
CDR3 protein: CASSGGTISSYEQYF

D gene: -
V gene: TRBV21-1
CDR3 protein: CASSPRRRGLTLYEQYF

D gene: -
V gene: TRBV12-3/TRBV12-4
CDR3 protein: CASSGYDEQFF

D gene: TRBD1
V gene: TRBV7-2
CDR3 protein: CASSWTGNEQFF

D gene: TRBD2
V gene: TRBV19
CDR3 protein: CASSRASGISSYEQYF

D gene: TRBD1
V gene: TRBV27
CDR3 protein: CASSPGQGYTGELFF

D gene: TRBD1
V gene: TRBV7-2
CDR3 protein: CASSLYGQGVGSPLHF

D gene: -
V gene: TRBV19
CDR3 protein: CASSPYSNQPQHF

D gene: -
V gene: TRBV27
CDR3 protein: CASSPVQGYEQYF

D gene: -
V gene: TRBV27
CDR3 protein: CASSFEGRPNEKLFF

D gene: -
V gene: TRBV29-1
CDR3 protein: CSVDMGHGTGELFF

D gene: -
V gene: TRBV6-5
CDR3 protein: CASGAFSQPQHF

D gene: -
V gene: TRBV19
CDR3 protein: CASSPSDKFTDTQYF

D gene: -
V gene: TRBV29-1
CDR3 protein: CSVEPRLEVQETQYF

D gene: TRBD2
V gene: TRBV2
CDR3 protein: CASSVGEGGTGELFF

D gene: TRBD2
V gene: TRBV5-6
CDR3 protein: CASSLEGTSGRVLTDTQYF

D gene: TRBD1
V gene: TRBV3-1/TRBV3-2
CDR3 protein: CASSHDRGGNTIYF

D gene: TRBD2
V gene: TRBV19
CDR3 protein: CASSPARTSGFDEQFF

D gene: -
V gene: TRBV24-1
CDR3 protein: CATSDSAGVFDEQFF

D gene: -
V gene: TRBV19
CDR3 protein: CASSPRDITLTDTQYF

D gene: TRBD2
V gene: TRBV5-6
CDR3 protein: CASSKIAGGSYEQYF

D gene: TRBD1
V gene: TRBV6-2/TRBV6-3
CDR3 protein: CASTPTGTGNTEAFF

D gene: TRBD1
V gene: TRBV4-1
CDR3 protein: CASSLDRGYGYTF

D gene: TRBD1
V gene: TRBV6-5
CDR3 protein: CASKRDRGATEAFF

D gene: TRBD2
V gene: TRBV12-5
CDR3 protein: CASGLAQGLAAQETQYF

D gene: TRBD2
V gene: TRBV19
CDR3 protein: CASSIDILAGVHDTQYF

D gene: -
V gene: TRBV7-2
CDR3 protein: CASSKGHRLNTEAFF

D gene: TRBD2
V gene: TRBV10-3
CDR3 protein: CAIAGGSGDEQFF

D gene: -
V gene: TRBV19
CDR3 protein: CASSQSEGVGNQPQHF

D gene: -
V gene: TRBV27
CDR3 protein: CASSLQDRWTEAFF

D gene: TRBD2
V gene: TRBV15
CDR3 protein: CATSRDTSGAYEQYF

D gene: TRBD1
V gene: TRBV2
CDR3 protein: CASSEGSGGKAGYTF

D gene: -
V gene: TRBV10-3
CDR3 protein: CAISLRNTEAFF

D gene: TRBD1
V gene: TRBV5-1
CDR3 protein: CASSLVGQGASEQYF

D gene: TRBD1
V gene: TRBV19
CDR3 protein: CASSKQGEETQYF

D gene: -
V gene: TRBV27
CDR3 protein: CASSLYPGTDTQYF

D gene: TRBD2
V gene: TRBV6-2/TRBV6-3
CDR3 protein: CASSLRGSGTMETQYF